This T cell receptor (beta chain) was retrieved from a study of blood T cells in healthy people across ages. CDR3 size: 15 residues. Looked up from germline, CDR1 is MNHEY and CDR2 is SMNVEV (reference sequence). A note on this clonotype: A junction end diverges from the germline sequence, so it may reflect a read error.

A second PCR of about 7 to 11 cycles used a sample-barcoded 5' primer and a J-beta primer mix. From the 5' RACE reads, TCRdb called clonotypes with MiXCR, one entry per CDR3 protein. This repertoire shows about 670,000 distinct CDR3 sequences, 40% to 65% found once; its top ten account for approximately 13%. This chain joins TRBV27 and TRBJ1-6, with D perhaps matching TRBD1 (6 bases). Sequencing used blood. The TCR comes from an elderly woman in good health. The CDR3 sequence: CASSEGGIYNSPPHF. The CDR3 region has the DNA TGTGCCAGCAGTGAGGGGGGGATCTATAATTCACCCCCCCACTTT.